This is a list of T cell receptor beta chains from one sample in a study of cytomegalovirus exposure and HLA in healthy donors. The data were produced by immunoSEQ multiplex PCR, yet TCRdb's version contains in-frame clones alone and is incomplete. The data contain 80,000 to 95,000 clones, approximately 63% of them singletons. The sample was PBMCs. These receptor sequences come from a woman aged 25 to 39 in good health and CMV-seronegative. The CDR3 runs from the conserved cysteine through the conserved F or W. A D gene is named only where the DNA matches it firmly. Clone size is not always given. Where it is, it says once, few, many or a class for expanded clones.

D gene	V gene	J gene	clone size	CDR3 protein	CDR3 DNA
NA	TRBV15	TRBJ1-1	NA	CATSRETSMNTEAFF	TGTGCCACCAGCAGAGAAACATCCATGAACACTGAAGCTTTCTTT
TRBD1	TRBV5-1	TRBJ1-2	NA	CASSLARDRLLKEDGYTF	TGCGCCAGCAGCTTGGCCAGGGACAGACTACTAAAAGAGGATGGCTACACCTTC
TRBD1	TRBV11-1	TRBJ1-2	NA	CASSLEGQGDYTF	TGTGCCAGCAGCTTAGAAGGACAGGGGGACTACACCTTC
TRBD2	TRBV19	TRBJ2-4	NA	CASSLTTSGENIQYF	TGTGCCAGTAGTCTAACGACTAGCGGGGAAAACATTCAGTACTTC
NA	TRBV10-1	TRBJ2-7	NA	CASSEGALYEQYF	TGCGCCAGCAGTGAGGGGGCACTCTACGAGCAGTACTTC
NA	TRBV5-1	TRBJ2-2	NA	CASSLEGAPNTGELFF	TGCGCCAGCAGCTTGGAAGGGGCCCCGAACACCGGGGAGCTGTTTTTT
NA	TRBV7-9	TRBJ2-7	NA	CASSLIESYEQYF	TGTGCCAGCAGCTTAATAGAATCCTACGAGCAGTACTTC
NA	TRBV20-1	TRBJ1-1	few	CSAIQNTEAFF	TGCAGTGCTATTCAAAACACTGAAGCTTTCTTT
NA	TRBV13	TRBJ1-2	few	CASSAAWEDLGYTF	TGTGCCAGCAGCGCGGCTTGGGAGGACCTTGGCTACACCTTC
NA	TRBV7-9	TRBJ1-1	NA	CASSSRTSGTEAFF	TGTGCCAGCAGCTCCAGGACGAGCGGGACTGAAGCTTTCTTT
TRBD2	TRBV11-3	TRBJ2-3	few	CASSVSLAGNTDTQYF	TGTGCCAGCAGCGTCTCCCTAGCGGGAAACACAGATACGCAGTATTTT
TRBD1	TRBV5-1	TRBJ2-6	NA	CASSPRRDRGSAGANVLTF	TGCGCCAGCAGCCCTAGGAGGGACAGGGGTAGTGCTGGGGCCAACGTCCTGACTTTC
NA	TRBV5-1	TRBJ1-1	NA	CASSLATGSVTEAFF	TGCGCCAGCAGCTTGGCTACAGGGTCGGTCACTGAAGCTTTCTTT
NA	TRBV11-2	TRBJ2-5	NA	CASSKTGGDSGTQYF	TGTGCCAGCAGCAAGACAGGTGGCGACTCGGGGACCCAGTACTTC
TRBD1	TRBV7-8	TRBJ1-4	NA	CASSLMGTGSGEKLFF	TGTGCCAGCAGCTTAATGGGGACAGGTAGCGGTGAAAAACTGTTTTTT
NA	TRBV5-1	TRBJ1-4	NA	CASSLGQGAEKLFF	TGCGCCAGCAGCTTGGGGCAGGGTGCTGAAAAACTGTTTTTT
NA	TRBV6-1	TRBJ1-1	NA	CASSVTPRNTEAFF	TGTGCCAGCAGTGTAACGCCTAGGAACACTGAAGCTTTCTTT
NA	TRBV5-1	TRBJ2-7	NA	CASSLPGSSYEQYF	TGCGCCAGCAGCTTACCAGGTAGCTCCTACGAGCAGTACTTC
NA	TRBV27	TRBJ1-5	NA	CASRPDRRSQPQHF	TGTGCCAGCAGGCCCGACAGGCGGAGTCAGCCCCAGCATTTT
TRBD1	TRBV5-1	TRBJ2-7	once	CASSFQGAIYEQYF	TGCGCCAGCAGCTTTCAGGGGGCGATATACGAGCAGTACTTC
NA	TRBV7-9	TRBJ2-7	NA	CASSHFGGLTTYEQYF	TGTGCCAGCAGTCATTTCGGGGGGCTGACGACCTACGAGCAGTACTTC
NA	TRBV6-1	TRBJ2-7	NA	CASSASSYEQYF	TGTGCCAGCAGTGCCAGCTCCTACGAGCAGTACTTC
NA	TRBV4-3	TRBJ1-1	few	CASSQLGGAEAFF	TGCGCCAGCAGCCAACTGGGGGGAGCTGAAGCTTTCTTT
TRBD2	TRBV9	TRBJ2-1	few	CASSVNREGCEQFF	TGTGCCAGCAGCGTTAATCGGGAGGGCTGTGAGCAGTTCTTC
NA	TRBV28	TRBJ1-2	NA	CASSLLPGAYGYTF	TGTGCCAGCAGTTTATTGCCAGGGGCCTATGGCTACACCTTC
NA	TRBV9	TRBJ2-2	NA	CASSPGVPRELFF	TGTGCCAGCAGCCCGGGTGTCCCTCGGGAGCTGTTTTTT
NA	TRBV11-2	TRBJ2-7	NA	CASSLGRGYEQYF	TGTGCCAGCAGCTTAGGGCGGGGCTACGAGCAGTACTTC
NA	TRBV11-2	TRBJ2-2	NA	CASSSYVRENTGELFF	TGTGCCAGCAGCTCCTACGTACGGGAGAACACCGGGGAGCTGTTTTTT
NA	TRBV5-6	TRBJ2-2	NA	CASSLNTGINTGELFF	TGTGCCAGCAGCTTGAACACGGGGATAAACACCGGGGAGCTGTTTTTT